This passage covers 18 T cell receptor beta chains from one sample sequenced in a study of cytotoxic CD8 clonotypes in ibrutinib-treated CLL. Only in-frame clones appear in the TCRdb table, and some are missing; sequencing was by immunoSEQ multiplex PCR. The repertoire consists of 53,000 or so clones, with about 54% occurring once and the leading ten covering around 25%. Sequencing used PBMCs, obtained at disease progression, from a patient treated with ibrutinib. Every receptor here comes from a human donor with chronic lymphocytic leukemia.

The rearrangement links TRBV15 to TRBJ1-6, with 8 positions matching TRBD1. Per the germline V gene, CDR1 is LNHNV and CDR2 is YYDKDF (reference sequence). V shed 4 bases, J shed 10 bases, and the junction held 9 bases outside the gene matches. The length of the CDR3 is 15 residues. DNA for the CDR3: TGTGCCACCAGCATAGAGACAGGGGCTACGTCACCCCTCCACTTT. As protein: CATSIETGATSPLHF.

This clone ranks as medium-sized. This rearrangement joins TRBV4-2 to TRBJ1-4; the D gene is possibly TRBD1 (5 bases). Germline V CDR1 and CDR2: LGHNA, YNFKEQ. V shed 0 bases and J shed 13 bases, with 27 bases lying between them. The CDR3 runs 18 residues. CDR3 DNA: TGTGCCAGCAGCCAAGATTATGGAGGGGCAGCACGAATGTGGGGACTGTTTTTT. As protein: CASSQDYGGAARMWGLFF.

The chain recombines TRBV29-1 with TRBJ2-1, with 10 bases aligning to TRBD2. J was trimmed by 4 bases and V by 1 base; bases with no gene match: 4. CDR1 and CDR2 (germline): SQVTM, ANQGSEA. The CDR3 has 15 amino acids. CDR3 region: CSVEGLAGPYNEQFF. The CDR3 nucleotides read TGCAGCGTTGAAGGACTAGCGGGCCCTTACAATGAGCAGTTCTTC.

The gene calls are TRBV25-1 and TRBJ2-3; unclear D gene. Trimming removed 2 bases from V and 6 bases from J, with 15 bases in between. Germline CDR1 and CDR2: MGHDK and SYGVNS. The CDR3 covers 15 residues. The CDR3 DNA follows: TGTGCCAGCAGTGAAATGCGGTGGAATCTGGATACGCAGTATTTT. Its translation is CASSEMRWNLDTQYF.

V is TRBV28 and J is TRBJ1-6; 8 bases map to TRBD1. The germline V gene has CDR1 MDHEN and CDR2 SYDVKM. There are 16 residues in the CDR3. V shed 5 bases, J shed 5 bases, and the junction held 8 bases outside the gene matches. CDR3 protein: CASSTNLGQDNSPLHF. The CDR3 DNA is TGTGCCAGCAGTACAAACTTGGGACAGGATAATTCACCCCTCCACTTT.

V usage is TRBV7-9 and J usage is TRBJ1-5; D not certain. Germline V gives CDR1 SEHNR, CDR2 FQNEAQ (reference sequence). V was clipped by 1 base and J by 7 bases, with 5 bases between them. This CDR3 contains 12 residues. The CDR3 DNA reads TGTGCCAGCAGCTTAGGTCGGCAGCCCCAGCATTTT. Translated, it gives CASSLGRQPQHF.

CDR3 coding DNA: TGTGCCAGCTTAAGACCAGGGTCCTCTGACAATGAGCAGTTCTTC. This sequence encodes CASLRPGSSDNEQFF. The chain carries TRBV2 and TRBJ2-1, with D tentatively TRBD1 (5 bases). Germline CDR1 reads SNHLY; CDR2 reads FYNNEI. The CDR3 consists of 15 residues. V was shortened by 8 bases and J by 5 bases, with 19 bases between the two germline ends.

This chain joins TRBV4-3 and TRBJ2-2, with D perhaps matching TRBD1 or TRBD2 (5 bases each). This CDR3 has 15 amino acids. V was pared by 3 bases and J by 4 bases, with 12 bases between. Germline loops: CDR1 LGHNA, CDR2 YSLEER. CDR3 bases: TGCGCCAGCAGCCAGAGGAGTGGGGGCACCGGGGAGCTGTTTTTT. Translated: CASSQRSGGTGELFF.

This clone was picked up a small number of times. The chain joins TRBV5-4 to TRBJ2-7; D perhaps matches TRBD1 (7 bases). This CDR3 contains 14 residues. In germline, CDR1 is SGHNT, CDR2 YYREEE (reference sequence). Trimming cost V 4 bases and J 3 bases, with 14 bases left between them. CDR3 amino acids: CASSHAGQYYEQYF. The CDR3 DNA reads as TGTGCCAGCAGCCACGCGGGACAGTACTACGAGCAGTACTTC.

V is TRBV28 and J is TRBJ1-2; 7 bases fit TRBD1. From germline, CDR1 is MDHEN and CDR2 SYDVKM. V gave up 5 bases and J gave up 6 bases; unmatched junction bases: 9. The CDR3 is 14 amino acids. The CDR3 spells CASSGDRALNGYTF. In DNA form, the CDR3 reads TGTGCCAGCAGTGGCGACAGGGCTCTAAATGGCTACACCTTC.

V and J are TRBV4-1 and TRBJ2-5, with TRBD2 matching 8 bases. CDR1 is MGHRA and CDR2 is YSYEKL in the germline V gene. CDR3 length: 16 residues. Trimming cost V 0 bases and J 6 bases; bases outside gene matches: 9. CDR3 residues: CASSQDRGLAGKTQYF. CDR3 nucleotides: TGCGCCAGCAGCCAAGATCGAGGTCTAGCGGGTAAGACCCAGTACTTC.

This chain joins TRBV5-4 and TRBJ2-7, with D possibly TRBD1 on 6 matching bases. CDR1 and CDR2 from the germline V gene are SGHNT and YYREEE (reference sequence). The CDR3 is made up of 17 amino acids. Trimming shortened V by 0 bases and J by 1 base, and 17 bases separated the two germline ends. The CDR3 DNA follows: TGTGCCAGCAGCTTGGCCGGTCAGGGGCTTGCGTCCTACGAGCAGTACTTC. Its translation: CASSLAGQGLASYEQYF.

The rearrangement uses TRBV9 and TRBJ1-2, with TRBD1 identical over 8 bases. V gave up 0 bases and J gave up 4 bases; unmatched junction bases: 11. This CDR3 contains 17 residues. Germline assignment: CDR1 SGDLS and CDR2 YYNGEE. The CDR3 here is CASSVEAGTGRGYGYTF. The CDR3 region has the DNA TGTGCCAGCAGCGTAGAGGCGGGGACAGGTCGGGGCTATGGCTACACCTTC. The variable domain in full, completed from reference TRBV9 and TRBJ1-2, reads DSGVTQTPKHLITATGQRVTLRCSPRSGDLSVYWYQQSLDQGLQFLIQYYNGEERAKGNILERFSAQQFPDLHSELNLSSLELGDSALYFCASSVEAGTGRGYGYTFGSGTRLTVV.

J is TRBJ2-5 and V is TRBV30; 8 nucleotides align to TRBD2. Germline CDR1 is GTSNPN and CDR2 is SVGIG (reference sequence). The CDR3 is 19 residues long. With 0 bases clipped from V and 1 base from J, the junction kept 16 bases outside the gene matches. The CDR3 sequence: CAWSVGGGLAGIIQETQYF. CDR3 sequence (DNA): TGTGCCTGGAGTGTAGGGGGAGGGCTAGCGGGCATAATCCAAGAGACCCAGTACTTC.

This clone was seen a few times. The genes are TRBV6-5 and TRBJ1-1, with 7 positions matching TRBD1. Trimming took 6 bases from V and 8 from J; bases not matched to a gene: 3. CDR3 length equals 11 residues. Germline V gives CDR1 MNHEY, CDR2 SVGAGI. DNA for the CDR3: TGTGCCAGCAGCTGGGGACAGGAAGCTTTCTTT. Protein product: CASSWGQEAFF.

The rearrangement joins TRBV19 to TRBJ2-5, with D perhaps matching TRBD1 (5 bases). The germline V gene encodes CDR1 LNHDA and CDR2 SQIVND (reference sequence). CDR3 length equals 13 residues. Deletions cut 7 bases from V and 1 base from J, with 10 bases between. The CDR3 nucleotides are TGTGCCAGTAACACAGGTCCCCAAGAGACCCAGTACTTC. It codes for CASNTGPQETQYF. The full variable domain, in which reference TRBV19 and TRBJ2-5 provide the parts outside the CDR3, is DGGITQSPKYLFRKEGQNVTLSCEQNLNHDAMYWYRQDPGQGLRLIYYSQIVNDFQKGDIAEGYSVSREKKESFPLTVTSAQKNPTAFYLCASNTGPQETQYFGPGTRLLVL.

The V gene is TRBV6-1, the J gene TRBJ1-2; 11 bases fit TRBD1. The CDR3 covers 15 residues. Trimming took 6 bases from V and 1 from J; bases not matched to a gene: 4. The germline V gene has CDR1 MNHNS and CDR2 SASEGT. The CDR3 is CASRPGQGGNYGYTF. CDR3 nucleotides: TGTGCCAGCAGACCGGGACAGGGGGGTAACTATGGCTACACCTTC.

As DNA, the CDR3 is TGTGCCAGCAGCCAAGATCGGTTAGGGGCAAATTCACCCCTCCACTTT. Encoded protein: CASSQDRLGANSPLHF. V gene TRBV4-2 combines with J gene TRBJ1-6; maybe TRBD1 (5 bases). This CDR3 contains 16 residues. CDR1 LGHNA and CDR2 YNFKEQ come from the germline V gene. V gave up 0 bases and J gave up 7 bases, with 13 bases separating them.